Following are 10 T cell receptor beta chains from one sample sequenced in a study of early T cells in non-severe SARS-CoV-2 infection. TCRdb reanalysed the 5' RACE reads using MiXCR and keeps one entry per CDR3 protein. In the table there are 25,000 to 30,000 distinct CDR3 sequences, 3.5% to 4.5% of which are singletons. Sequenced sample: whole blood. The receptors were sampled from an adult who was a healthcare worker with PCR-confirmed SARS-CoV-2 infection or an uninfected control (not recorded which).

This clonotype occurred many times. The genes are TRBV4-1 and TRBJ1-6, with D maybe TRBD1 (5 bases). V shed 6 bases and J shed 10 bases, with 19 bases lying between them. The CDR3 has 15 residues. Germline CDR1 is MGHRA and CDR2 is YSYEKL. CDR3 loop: CASRNREGSGSPLHF. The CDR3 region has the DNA TGCGCCAGCAGAAACAGAGAGGGGAGCGGGTCACCCCTCCACTTT.

The CDR3 sequence: CASTPGAALETQYF. In DNA form, the CDR3 reads TGTGCCAGTACACCGGGGGCGGCGTTGGAGACCCAGTACTTC. The V call is TRBV19, the J call TRBJ2-5; possibly TRBD1 or TRBD2 for D (6 bases each). The CDR3 is made up of 14 amino acids. The germline V gene has CDR1 LNHDA and CDR2 SQIVND (reference sequence). V was trimmed by 7 bases and J by 5 bases, leaving 17 bases between them.

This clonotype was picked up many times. The CDR3: CASTVGTASGYTF. The CDR3 nucleotides are TGTGCCAGCACCGTCGGGACAGCTTCTGGCTACACCTTC. This chain uses TRBV12-3 or TRBV12-4 with TRBJ1-2; 7 bases fit TRBD1. After removal of 7 bases from V and 7 bases from J, the junction contained 9 bases not matched to a gene. The length of the CDR3 is 13 residues.

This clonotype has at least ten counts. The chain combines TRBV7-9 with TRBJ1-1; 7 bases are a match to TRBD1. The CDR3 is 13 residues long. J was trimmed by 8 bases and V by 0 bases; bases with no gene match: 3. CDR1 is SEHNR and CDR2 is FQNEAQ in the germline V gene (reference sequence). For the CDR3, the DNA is TGTGCCAGCAGCTTAGCCGCGGACAGGGAAGCTTTCTTT. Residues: CASSLAADREAFF.

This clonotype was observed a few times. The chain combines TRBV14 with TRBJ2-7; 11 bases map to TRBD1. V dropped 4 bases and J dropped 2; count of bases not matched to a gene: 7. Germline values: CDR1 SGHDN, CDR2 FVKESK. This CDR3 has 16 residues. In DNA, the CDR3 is TGTGCCAGCAGCCCCCACCCGGGACAGGGGGCCTACGAGCAGTACTTC. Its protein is CASSPHPGQGAYEQYF.

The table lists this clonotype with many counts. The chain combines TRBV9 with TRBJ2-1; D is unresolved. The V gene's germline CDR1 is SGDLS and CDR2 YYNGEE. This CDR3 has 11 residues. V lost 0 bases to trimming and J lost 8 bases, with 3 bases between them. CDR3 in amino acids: CASSVEDEQFF. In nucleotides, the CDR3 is TGTGCCAGCAGCGTAGAGGATGAGCAGTTCTTC. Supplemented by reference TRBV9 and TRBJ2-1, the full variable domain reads DSGVTQTPKHLITATGQRVTLRCSPRSGDLSVYWYQQSLDQGLQFLIQYYNGEERAKGNILERFSAQQFPDLHSELNLSSLELGDSALYFCASSVEDEQFFGPGTRLTVL.

The CDR3, as DNA: TGTGCCAGCAGCTCCCCAGGCGCCCAGCAGTATTTT. Protein: CASSSPGAQQYF. The chain has TRBV7-6 and TRBJ2-3; D call uncertain. The V gene lost 4 bases and the J gene lost 11 bases, with 13 bases spanning the gap. The V gene's germline CDR1 is SGHVS and CDR2 FNYEAQ. This CDR3 spans 12 amino acids.

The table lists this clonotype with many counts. CDR3 nucleotide sequence: TGTGCCAGCCGCCGCGGGGGCAATGAGCAGTTCTTC. It specifies CASRRGGNEQFF. The genes are TRBV6-6 and TRBJ2-1; 7 bases map to TRBD2. Germline loops: CDR1 MNHNY, CDR2 SVGAGI (reference sequence). After removal of 8 bases from V and 6 bases from J, the junction contained 4 bases not matched to a gene. This CDR3 spans 12 amino acids.

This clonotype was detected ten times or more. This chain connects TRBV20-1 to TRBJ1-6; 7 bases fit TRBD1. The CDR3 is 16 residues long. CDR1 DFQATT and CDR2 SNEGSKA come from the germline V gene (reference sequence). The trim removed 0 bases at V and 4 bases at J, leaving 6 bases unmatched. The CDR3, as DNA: TGCAGTGCTAGAGACTCTCGACAGGGTTATAATTCACCCCTCCACTTT. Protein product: CSARDSRQGYNSPLHF.

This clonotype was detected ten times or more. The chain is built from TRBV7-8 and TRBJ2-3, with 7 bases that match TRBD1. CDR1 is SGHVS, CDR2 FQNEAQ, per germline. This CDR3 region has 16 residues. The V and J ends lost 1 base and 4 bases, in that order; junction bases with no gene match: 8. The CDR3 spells CASSLVVPRGSDTQYF. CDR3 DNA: TGTGCCAGCAGCTTAGTCGTCCCCAGGGGGTCAGATACGCAGTATTTT.